The clone carrying this T cell receptor (beta chain) was seen only a few times. The antigen remains unidentified. The source of the sample is a study of CD8 T cells in ankylosing spondylitis. Whole-study results and caveats: Disease-associated clones were reportedly significantly overrepresented in matched ankylosing spondylitis synovial fluid.

TCRdb reprocessed the 5' RACE reads with MiXCR, giving one entry per CDR3 protein. The table includes 40,000 or so distinct CDR3 sequences, 3% detected once. Germline V gene lookup returns CDR1 SGDLS and CDR2 YYNGEE. Trimming cost V 2 bases and J 7 bases; bases outside gene matches: 11. The CDR3 covers 18 residues. The genes are TRBV9 and TRBJ2-1; 14 bases are a match to TRBD2. The clonotype originates from a male donor with ankylosing spondylitis or in good health (not recorded which). The sample taken for sequencing was blood, either unsorted or a sorted T cell fraction (not recorded which). Written as DNA, the CDR3 is TGTGCCAGCAGCGTCCTCTGGGGGACTAGCGGGAGTACGAATGAGCAGTTCTTC. Translated, it gives CASSVLWGTSGSTNEQFF.